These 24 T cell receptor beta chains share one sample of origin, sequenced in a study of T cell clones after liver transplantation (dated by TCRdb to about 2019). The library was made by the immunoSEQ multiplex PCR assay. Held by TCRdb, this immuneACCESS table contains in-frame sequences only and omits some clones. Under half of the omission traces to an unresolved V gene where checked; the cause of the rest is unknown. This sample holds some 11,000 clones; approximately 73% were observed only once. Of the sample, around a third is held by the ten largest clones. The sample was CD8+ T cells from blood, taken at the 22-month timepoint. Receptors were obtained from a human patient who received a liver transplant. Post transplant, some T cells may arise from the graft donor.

The CDR3, as DNA: TGTGCCAGCAGCTCCGTGGGTACCGGGGAGCTGTTTTTT. It codes for CASSSVGTGELFF. The V call is TRBV5-6, the J call TRBJ2-2; D is undetermined. The germline V and J ends were trimmed by 3 bases and 5 bases, with 8 bases remaining between them. The CDR3 consists of 13 residues. CDR1 is SGHDT and CDR2 is YYEEEE in the germline V gene.

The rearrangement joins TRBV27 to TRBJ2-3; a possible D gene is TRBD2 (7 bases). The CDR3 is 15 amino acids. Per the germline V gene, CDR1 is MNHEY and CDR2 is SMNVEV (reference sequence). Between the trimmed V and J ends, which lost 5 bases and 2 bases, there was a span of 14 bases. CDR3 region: CASSPSGGLTDTQYF. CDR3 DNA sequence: TGTGCCAGCAGTCCCTCCGGGGGGCTCACAGATACGCAGTATTTT.

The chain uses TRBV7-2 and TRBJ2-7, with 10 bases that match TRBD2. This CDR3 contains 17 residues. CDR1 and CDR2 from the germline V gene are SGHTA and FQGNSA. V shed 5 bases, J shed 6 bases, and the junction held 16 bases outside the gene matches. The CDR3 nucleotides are TGTGCCAGCAGCCCCACCCCTGGAGCGGGGGGGCCGCCCGAGCAGTACTTC. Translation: CASSPTPGAGGPPEQYF.

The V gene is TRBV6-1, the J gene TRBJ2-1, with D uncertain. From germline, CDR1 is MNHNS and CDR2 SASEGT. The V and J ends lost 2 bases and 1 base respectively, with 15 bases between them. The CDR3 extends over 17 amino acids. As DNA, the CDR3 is TGTGCCAGCAGTGAATTTGACACGGGCCCTTCCTACAATGAGCAGTTCTTC. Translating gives CASSEFDTGPSYNEQFF.

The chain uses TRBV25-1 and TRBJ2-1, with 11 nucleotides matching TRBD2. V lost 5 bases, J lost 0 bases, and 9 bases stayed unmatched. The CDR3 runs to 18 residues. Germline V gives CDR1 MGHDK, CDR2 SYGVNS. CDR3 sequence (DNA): TGTGCCAGCAGTCCTACTAGACTAGCGGGAAGCTCCTACAATGAGCAGTTCTTC. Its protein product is CASSPTRLAGSSYNEQFF.

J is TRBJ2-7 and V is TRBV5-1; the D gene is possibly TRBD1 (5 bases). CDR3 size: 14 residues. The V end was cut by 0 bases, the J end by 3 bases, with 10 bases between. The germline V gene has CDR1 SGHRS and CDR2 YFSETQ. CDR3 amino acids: CASSLDVQGYEQYF. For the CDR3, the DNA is TGCGCCAGCAGCTTGGATGTTCAGGGCTACGAGCAGTACTTC.

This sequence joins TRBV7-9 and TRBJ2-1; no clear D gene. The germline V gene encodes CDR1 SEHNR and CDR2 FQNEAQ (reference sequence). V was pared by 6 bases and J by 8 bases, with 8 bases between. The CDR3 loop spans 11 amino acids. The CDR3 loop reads CASSEADEQFF. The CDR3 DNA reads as TGTGCCAGCAGTGAGGCCGATGAGCAGTTCTTC.

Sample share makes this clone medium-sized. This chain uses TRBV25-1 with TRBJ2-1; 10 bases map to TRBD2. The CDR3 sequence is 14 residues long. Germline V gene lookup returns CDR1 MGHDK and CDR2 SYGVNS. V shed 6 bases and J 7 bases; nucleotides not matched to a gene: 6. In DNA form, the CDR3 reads TGTGCCAGCAGCCTAGCGGGAGAGTGGAATGAGCAGTTCTTC. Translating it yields CASSLAGEWNEQFF.

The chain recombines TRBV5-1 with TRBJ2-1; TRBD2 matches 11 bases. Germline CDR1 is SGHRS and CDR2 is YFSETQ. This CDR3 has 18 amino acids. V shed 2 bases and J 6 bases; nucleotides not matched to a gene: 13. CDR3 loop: CASSFYTSGGDGGNEQFF. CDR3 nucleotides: TGCGCCAGCAGCTTTTATACTAGCGGGGGAGACGGGGGCAATGAGCAGTTCTTC.

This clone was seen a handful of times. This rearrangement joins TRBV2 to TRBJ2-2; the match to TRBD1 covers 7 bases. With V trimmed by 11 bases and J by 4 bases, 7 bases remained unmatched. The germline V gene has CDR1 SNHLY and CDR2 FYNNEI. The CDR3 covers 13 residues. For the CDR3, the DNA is TGTGCCGGACAGGTTGAGGGCACCGGGGAGCTGTTTTTT. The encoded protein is CAGQVEGTGELFF. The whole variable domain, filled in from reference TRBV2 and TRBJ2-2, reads EPEVTQTPSHQVTQMGQEVILRCVPISNHLYFYWYRQILGQKVEFLVSFYNNEISEKSEIFDDQFSVERPDGSNFTLKIRSTKLEDSAMYFCAGQVEGTGELFFGEGSRLTVL.

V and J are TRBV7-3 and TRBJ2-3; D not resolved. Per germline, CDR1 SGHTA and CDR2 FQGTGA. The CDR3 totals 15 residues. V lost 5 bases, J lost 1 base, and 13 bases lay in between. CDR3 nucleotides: TGTGCCAGCAGCCCCGACTCCGGCGGCACAGATACGCAGTATTTT. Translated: CASSPDSGGTDTQYF.

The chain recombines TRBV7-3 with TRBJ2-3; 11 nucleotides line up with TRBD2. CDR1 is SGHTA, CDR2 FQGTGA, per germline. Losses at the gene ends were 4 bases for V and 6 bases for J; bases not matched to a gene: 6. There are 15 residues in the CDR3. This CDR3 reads CASSSTSGVGDTQYF. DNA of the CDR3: TGTGCCAGCAGCTCGACTAGCGGGGTAGGGGATACGCAGTATTTT.

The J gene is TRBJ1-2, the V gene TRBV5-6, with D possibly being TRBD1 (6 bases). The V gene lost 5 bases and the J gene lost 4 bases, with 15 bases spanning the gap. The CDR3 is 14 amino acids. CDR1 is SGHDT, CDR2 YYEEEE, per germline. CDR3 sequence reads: CASSLGQQSYGYTF. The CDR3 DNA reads TGTGCCAGCAGTTTAGGACAGCAATCCTATGGCTACACCTTC.

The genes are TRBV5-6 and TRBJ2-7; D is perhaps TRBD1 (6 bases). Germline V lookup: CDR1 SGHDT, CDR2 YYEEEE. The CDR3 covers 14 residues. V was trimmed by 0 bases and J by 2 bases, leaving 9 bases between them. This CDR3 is CASSLAGVAYEQYF. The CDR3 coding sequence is TGTGCCAGCAGCTTGGCAGGGGTGGCCTACGAGCAGTACTTC.

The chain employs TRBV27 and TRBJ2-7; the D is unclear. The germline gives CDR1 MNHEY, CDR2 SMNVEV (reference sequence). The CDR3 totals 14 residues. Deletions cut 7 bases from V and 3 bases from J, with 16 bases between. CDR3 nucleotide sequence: TGTGCCAGCATTAATAAAAAGGGTGGCTACGAGCAGTACTTC. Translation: CASINKKGGYEQYF.

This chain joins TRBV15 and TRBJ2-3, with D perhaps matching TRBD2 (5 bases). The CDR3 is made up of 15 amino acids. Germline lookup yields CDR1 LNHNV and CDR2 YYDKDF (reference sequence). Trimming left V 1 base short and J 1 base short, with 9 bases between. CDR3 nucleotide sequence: TGTGCCACCAGCAGAGGAGGGCAGGGCACAGATACGCAGTATTTT. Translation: CATSRGGQGTDTQYF.

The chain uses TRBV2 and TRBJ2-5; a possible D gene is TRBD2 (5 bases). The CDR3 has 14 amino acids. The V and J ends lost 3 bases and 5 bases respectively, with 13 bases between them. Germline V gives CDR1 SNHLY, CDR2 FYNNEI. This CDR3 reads CASSERGGRETQYF. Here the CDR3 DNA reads TGTGCCAGCAGTGAGAGAGGCGGGCGCGAGACCCAGTACTTC.

In DNA, the CDR3 is TGTGCCAGCAGCCAAGAAGCGGCCCTGCTCACTGAAGCTTTCTTT. Translated, it gives CASSQEAALLTEAFF. The rearrangement uses TRBV14 and TRBJ1-1; D is ambiguous. In germline, CDR1 is SGHDN, CDR2 FVKESK. Deletions cut 0 bases from V and 4 bases from J, with 12 bases between. CDR3 length: 15 amino acids.

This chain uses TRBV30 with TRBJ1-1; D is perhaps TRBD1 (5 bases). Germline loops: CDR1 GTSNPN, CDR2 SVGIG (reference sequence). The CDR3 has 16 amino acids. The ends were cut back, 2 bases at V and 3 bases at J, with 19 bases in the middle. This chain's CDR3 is CAWSIGRGIDHTEAFF. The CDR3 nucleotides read TGTGCCTGGAGTATTGGTAGGGGAATAGATCACACTGAAGCTTTCTTT.

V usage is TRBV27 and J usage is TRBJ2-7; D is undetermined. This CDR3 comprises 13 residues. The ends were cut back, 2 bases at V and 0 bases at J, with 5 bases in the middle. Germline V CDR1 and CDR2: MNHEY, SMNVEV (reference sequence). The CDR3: CASSLVASYEQYF. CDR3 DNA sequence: TGTGCCAGCAGTTTAGTAGCCTCCTACGAGCAGTACTTC.

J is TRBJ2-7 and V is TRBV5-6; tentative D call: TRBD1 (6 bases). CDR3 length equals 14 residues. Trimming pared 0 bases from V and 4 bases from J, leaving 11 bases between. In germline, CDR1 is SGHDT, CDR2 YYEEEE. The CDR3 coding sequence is TGTGCCAGCAGCTTGGGTCCAGGGGATTACGAGCAGTACTTC. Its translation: CASSLGPGDYEQYF.

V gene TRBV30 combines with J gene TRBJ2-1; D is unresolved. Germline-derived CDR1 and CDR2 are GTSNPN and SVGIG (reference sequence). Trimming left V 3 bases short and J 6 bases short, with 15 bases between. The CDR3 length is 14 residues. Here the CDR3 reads CAWRLGRRSNEQFF. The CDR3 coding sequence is TGTGCCTGGAGGTTGGGCCGAAGGTCCAATGAGCAGTTCTTC.

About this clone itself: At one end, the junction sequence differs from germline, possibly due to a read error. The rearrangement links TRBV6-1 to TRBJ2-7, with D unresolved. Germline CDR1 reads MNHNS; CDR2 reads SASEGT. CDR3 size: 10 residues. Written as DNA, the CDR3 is TGTGCCAGCAGTGAACGTAGCAGAAACTTC. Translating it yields CASSERSRNF.

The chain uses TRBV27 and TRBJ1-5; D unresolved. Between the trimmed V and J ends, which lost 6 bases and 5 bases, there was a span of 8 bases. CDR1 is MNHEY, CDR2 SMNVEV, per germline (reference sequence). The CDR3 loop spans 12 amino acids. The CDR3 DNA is TGTGCCAGCAGGTCCGGGGATCAGCCCCAGCATTTT. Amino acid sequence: CASRSGDQPQHF.